The present T cell receptor (beta chain) was sequenced within a study of blood T cell repertoires in COVID-19. Study-level background: PBMCs, B-cell-depleted T cells, or T cells were the source of the cDNA or gDNA that made up the material.

Comment on this clone: Compared with germline, one end of the junction differs, possibly owing to a read error. At the DNA level, this CDR3 is encoded by other sequences in the same sample as well.

In the source study's methods: Scientists estimated how many nucleated cells there were by amplifying reference gene primers. Measured with immunoSEQ multiplex PCR; TCRdb has only the in-frame clones, and not every one. V, J and clone size were drawn from that table, and D and trimming were deduced from the DNA. The sample shows roughly 70,000 clones, about nine tenths of them seen only once. Per germline, CDR1 SGHRS and CDR2 YFSETQ. This CDR3 spans 12 amino acids. This chain uses TRBV5-1 with TRBJ1-2; D gene uncertain. The sample comprised peripheral blood. The TCR sequence derives from a man aged 60 to 75 with acute or convalescent COVID-19. CDR3 sequence (DNA): TGCGCCAGCAGCTCTGCAGATTATGGTTACACCTTC. Encoded protein: CASSSADYGYTF.